These T cell receptor beta chains were read from a single sample in a study of T cell responses to AZD1222 COVID-19 vaccine. Repertoires were generated with immunoSEQ multiplex PCR, while TCRdb's copy carries only in-frame clones and drops some. The sample includes about 86,000 clones, 85% to 90% of them seen just once. Sequenced material: peripheral blood, taken 28 days after the second AZD1222 dose. The receptor set was obtained from an adult who received the AZD1222 COVID-19 vaccine. CDR3s include the opening cysteine and the closing phenylalanine or tryptophan. Fields, in order: D gene, V gene, clone size, J gene, CDR3 DNA, CDR3 protein. A D gene is named only where the DNA matches it firmly. Clone size is shown for a subset of rows, as once, few, many or a class of expanded clone.

d_call: NA
v_call: TRBV27
clone_size: NA
j_call: TRBJ2-7
cdr3_nt: TGTGCCAGCAGTTCAACTTACGAGCAGTACTTC
cdr3_aa: CASSSTYEQYF

d_call: NA
v_call: TRBV12-3/TRBV12-4
clone_size: NA
j_call: TRBJ1-1
cdr3_nt: TGTGCCAGCAGTTTAATCTCTGAAGCTTTCTTT
cdr3_aa: CASSLISEAFF

d_call: NA
v_call: TRBV9
clone_size: NA
j_call: TRBJ2-1
cdr3_nt: TGTGCCAGCAGCGTAGGGGGTGGCACCTACAATGAGCAGTTCTTC
cdr3_aa: CASSVGGGTYNEQFF

d_call: NA
v_call: TRBV6-2/TRBV6-3
clone_size: NA
j_call: TRBJ2-1
cdr3_nt: TGTGCCAGCAGCCATTACTCCGGGTGGAGCTCCTACAATGAGCAGTTCTTC
cdr3_aa: CASSHYSGWSSYNEQFF

d_call: NA
v_call: TRBV7-2
clone_size: NA
j_call: TRBJ2-1
cdr3_nt: TGTGCCAGCAGCTTAGCCTGGGTTAATGAGCAGTTCTTC
cdr3_aa: CASSLAWVNEQFF

d_call: NA
v_call: TRBV21-1
clone_size: once
j_call: TRBJ2-2
cdr3_nt: TGTGCCAGCAGCAAAGGCCGCCGGGATCTGAACACCGGGGAGCTGTTTTTT
cdr3_aa: CASSKGRRDLNTGELFF

d_call: NA
v_call: TRBV15
clone_size: once
j_call: TRBJ1-1
cdr3_nt: TGTGCCACCAGCAGAGATGAATGGCTGAACACTGAAGCTTTCTTT
cdr3_aa: CATSRDEWLNTEAFF

d_call: TRBD1
v_call: TRBV6-5
clone_size: NA
j_call: TRBJ1-1
cdr3_nt: TGTGCCAGCAGAACAGGGGTGAACACTGAAGCTTTCTTT
cdr3_aa: CASRTGVNTEAFF

d_call: TRBD2
v_call: TRBV5-1
clone_size: NA
j_call: TRBJ2-1
cdr3_nt: TGCGCCAGCAGCTTGGTAGGACTAGCGGGAGTGGGGGATGAGCAGTTCTTC
cdr3_aa: CASSLVGLAGVGDEQFF

d_call: TRBD2
v_call: TRBV7-9
clone_size: few
j_call: TRBJ2-1
cdr3_nt: TGTGCCAGCAGCCCCCCGGAGCGGGGGAACAATGAGCAGTTCTTC
cdr3_aa: CASSPPERGNNEQFF

d_call: NA
v_call: TRBV6-5
clone_size: NA
j_call: TRBJ2-1
cdr3_nt: TGTGCCAGCAGTTACGCGGGCAATGAGCAGTTCTTC
cdr3_aa: CASSYAGNEQFF

d_call: TRBD2
v_call: TRBV27
clone_size: NA
j_call: TRBJ2-2
cdr3_nt: TGTGCCAGCTCTAGCGGCAGTCTGAACACCGGGGAGCTGTTTTTT
cdr3_aa: CASSSGSLNTGELFF

d_call: TRBD1
v_call: TRBV18
clone_size: NA
j_call: TRBJ1-5
cdr3_nt: TGTGCCAGCTCACCGCCGGGACAGGGTATCCAGCCCCAGCATTTT
cdr3_aa: CASSPPGQGIQPQHF

d_call: TRBD1
v_call: TRBV7-2
clone_size: NA
j_call: TRBJ1-2
cdr3_nt: TGTGCCAGCAGCTTAAGGGACAGGGGGAATTATGGCTACACCTTC
cdr3_aa: CASSLRDRGNYGYTF

d_call: NA
v_call: TRBV18
clone_size: NA
j_call: TRBJ1-1
cdr3_nt: TGTGCCAGCTCACCACGGATGGGGCAGGCGACCTCTGAAGCTTTCTTT
cdr3_aa: CASSPRMGQATSEAFF

d_call: TRBD2
v_call: TRBV4-2
clone_size: once
j_call: TRBJ2-5
cdr3_nt: TGTGCCAGCAGCCCTTTCGGTCTAGCGGGAGGGCAAGAGACCCAGTACTTC
cdr3_aa: CASSPFGLAGGQETQYF

d_call: TRBD1
v_call: TRBV7-9
clone_size: few
j_call: TRBJ2-2
cdr3_nt: TGTGCCAGCAGCTCAGACAGGGCTCCCGGGGAGCTGTTTTTT
cdr3_aa: CASSSDRAPGELFF

d_call: NA
v_call: TRBV27
clone_size: NA
j_call: TRBJ2-5
cdr3_nt: TGTGCCAGCACCCAATACGGCGGGCCACAAGAGACCCAGTACTTC
cdr3_aa: CASTQYGGPQETQYF

d_call: TRBD2
v_call: TRBV7-6
clone_size: NA
j_call: TRBJ2-1
cdr3_nt: TGTGCCAGCAGCCCGAGCGGACTAGCGGGAGTCGATGAGCAGTTCTTC
cdr3_aa: CASSPSGLAGVDEQFF

d_call: TRBD1
v_call: TRBV2
clone_size: NA
j_call: TRBJ1-5
cdr3_nt: TGTGCCAGCAGTACAAGGACAGGACCCCAGCATTTT
cdr3_aa: CASSTRTGPQHF

d_call: NA
v_call: TRBV19
clone_size: NA
j_call: TRBJ1-5
cdr3_nt: TGTGCCAGTCGAAGGACAGCAATAAATCAGCCCCAGCATTTT
cdr3_aa: CASRRTAINQPQHF

d_call: TRBD1
v_call: TRBV28
clone_size: NA
j_call: TRBJ1-5
cdr3_nt: TGTGCCAGCAGTTTATTTAGGGGGCACAATCAGCCCCAGCATTTT
cdr3_aa: CASSLFRGHNQPQHF

d_call: TRBD2
v_call: TRBV30
clone_size: NA
j_call: TRBJ2-7
cdr3_nt: TGTGCCTGGGGAGGAGGCTTTGGACTAGCACTCGAGCAGTACTTC
cdr3_aa: CAWGGGFGLALEQYF

d_call: TRBD2
v_call: TRBV5-1
clone_size: NA
j_call: TRBJ2-7
cdr3_nt: TGCGCCAGCGGGCTTACTAGCGGGTTCTCCTACGAGCAGTACTTC
cdr3_aa: CASGLTSGFSYEQYF

d_call: TRBD2
v_call: TRBV4-3
clone_size: once
j_call: TRBJ2-5
cdr3_nt: TGCGCCAGCAGCCAAGAGGAAAGCGGGGGGCAAGAGACCCAGTACTTC
cdr3_aa: CASSQEESGGQETQYF

d_call: TRBD2
v_call: TRBV5-1
clone_size: NA
j_call: TRBJ2-7
cdr3_nt: TGCGCCAGCAGCTTATCACTAGCGGGAGGCTACGAGCAGTACTTC
cdr3_aa: CASSLSLAGGYEQYF

d_call: NA
v_call: TRBV5-1
clone_size: NA
j_call: TRBJ1-1
cdr3_nt: TGCGCCAGCAGCCCTGGGGTTCTCGGGGATGACGGGGCTTTCTTT
cdr3_aa: CASSPGVLGDDGAFF

d_call: NA
v_call: TRBV5-1
clone_size: NA
j_call: TRBJ2-3
cdr3_nt: TGCGCCAGCAGCTTCCCTAGAAAACGGGAGTCCTTAACTAGCACAGATACGCAGTATTTT
cdr3_aa: CASSFPRKRESLTSTDTQYF

d_call: TRBD2
v_call: TRBV3-1/TRBV3-2
clone_size: NA
j_call: TRBJ2-7
cdr3_nt: TGTGCCAGCAGCCCGCGGGGGGGCGGCGAGCAGTACTTC
cdr3_aa: CASSPRGGGEQYF

d_call: NA
v_call: TRBV4-2
clone_size: NA
j_call: TRBJ2-1
cdr3_nt: TGTGCCAGCAGCCAAGGGTTGGCTAGCCTACAAAACAATGAGCAGTTCTTC
cdr3_aa: CASSQGLASLQNNEQFF

d_call: TRBD1
v_call: TRBV6-5
clone_size: NA
j_call: TRBJ1-1
cdr3_nt: TGTGCCAGCAGACCCGACAGGGGCAGTAACACTGAAGCTTTCTTT
cdr3_aa: CASRPDRGSNTEAFF

d_call: NA
v_call: TRBV7-2
clone_size: NA
j_call: TRBJ2-5
cdr3_nt: TGTGCCAGCAGCTTAGCACACCAAGAGACCCAGTACTTC
cdr3_aa: CASSLAHQETQYF

d_call: NA
v_call: TRBV2
clone_size: NA
j_call: TRBJ1-5
cdr3_nt: TGTGCCAGCAGGGAGACAGATTATCAGCCCCAGCATTTT
cdr3_aa: CASRETDYQPQHF

d_call: NA
v_call: TRBV12-3/TRBV12-4
clone_size: once
j_call: TRBJ1-5
cdr3_nt: TGTGCCAGCAGTTTACAGCCCAATCAGCCCCAGCATTTT
cdr3_aa: CASSLQPNQPQHF

d_call: NA
v_call: TRBV15
clone_size: NA
j_call: TRBJ1-4
cdr3_nt: TGTGCCACCAGCAGACGGGACGGAACTAATGAAAAACTGTTTTTT
cdr3_aa: CATSRRDGTNEKLFF

d_call: TRBD1
v_call: TRBV6-6
clone_size: NA
j_call: TRBJ2-1
cdr3_nt: TGTGCCAGCAGTCGGACAGGGGTTTTTAATGAGCAGTTCTTC
cdr3_aa: CASSRTGVFNEQFF

d_call: NA
v_call: TRBV7-8
clone_size: NA
j_call: TRBJ1-1
cdr3_nt: TGTGCCAGCAGCTTAATCAGGGGCCTGAACACTGAAGCTTTCTTT
cdr3_aa: CASSLIRGLNTEAFF

d_call: TRBD2
v_call: TRBV4-3
clone_size: NA
j_call: TRBJ2-1
cdr3_nt: TGCGCCAGCAGCCAAGATCCAAGCGGGAGCTATGAGCAGTTCTTC
cdr3_aa: CASSQDPSGSYEQFF

d_call: NA
v_call: TRBV2
clone_size: NA
j_call: TRBJ2-5
cdr3_nt: TGTGCCAGCAGTGAAGAAAGTAGGGTAAAGACCCAGTACTTC
cdr3_aa: CASSEESRVKTQYF

d_call: TRBD2
v_call: TRBV4-1
clone_size: NA
j_call: TRBJ2-3
cdr3_nt: TGCGCCAGCAGCCCCCCCAAGGGCCGTAAGCGGGAAAACACAGATACGCAGTATTTT
cdr3_aa: CASSPPKGRKRENTDTQYF

d_call: NA
v_call: TRBV15
clone_size: NA
j_call: TRBJ2-3
cdr3_nt: TGTGCCACCAGCAGACGAACAGGGTCCCAAGATACGCAGTATTTT
cdr3_aa: CATSRRTGSQDTQYF

d_call: TRBD1
v_call: TRBV18
clone_size: once
j_call: TRBJ2-7
cdr3_nt: TGTGCCAGCTCATCGGGACAGATCTACGAGCAGTACTTC
cdr3_aa: CASSSGQIYEQYF

d_call: NA
v_call: TRBV5-5
clone_size: NA
j_call: TRBJ1-2
cdr3_nt: TGTGCCAGCAGCCGGGGAGACGAGGGAATGTTGTATGGCTACACCTTC
cdr3_aa: CASSRGDEGMLYGYTF

d_call: TRBD1
v_call: TRBV7-8
clone_size: NA
j_call: TRBJ1-5
cdr3_nt: TGTGCCAGCAGCTTAGGGACAGGGGCGAGCAATCAGCCCCAGCATTTT
cdr3_aa: CASSLGTGASNQPQHF

d_call: NA
v_call: TRBV28
clone_size: once
j_call: TRBJ1-2
cdr3_nt: TGTGCCAGCAGTTTACGGGGGGAGGGCAACTATGGCTACACCTTC
cdr3_aa: CASSLRGEGNYGYTF

d_call: TRBD1
v_call: TRBV7-9
clone_size: NA
j_call: TRBJ2-1
cdr3_nt: TGTGCCAGCAGCTCGAAGGGACAGGGTAGTAATGAGCAGTTCTTC
cdr3_aa: CASSSKGQGSNEQFF

d_call: TRBD2
v_call: TRBV19
clone_size: once
j_call: TRBJ2-2
cdr3_nt: TGTGCCAGTGGGGCTAGCGGGTACACCGGGGAGCTGTTTTTT
cdr3_aa: CASGASGYTGELFF

d_call: NA
v_call: TRBV10-3
clone_size: NA
j_call: TRBJ2-7
cdr3_nt: TGTGCCATCAGTCGTCCTAATTCAGGGGGGGGAGAGCAGTACTTC
cdr3_aa: CAISRPNSGGGEQYF